The 24 T cell receptor beta chains presented below share a single source sample, sequenced in a study of human T cells and chemical hapten exposure. TCRdb fed the 5' RACE reads into MiXCR, producing one record per CDR3 protein. In the table there are 130,000 or so distinct CDR3 sequences, around 4% of which are singletons. It was unfractionated whole blood from which total RNA was extracted. The source of these receptors is a female donor in good health.

This clonotype was found many times. The V and J genes are TRBV9 and TRBJ2-3; the D is unclear. The CDR3 is made up of 13 amino acids. CDR1 is SGDLS, CDR2 YYNGEE, per germline. V dropped 2 bases and J dropped 4 bases, with 8 bases sitting between them. The CDR3 here is CASSVPGADTQYF. The CDR3 DNA follows: TGTGCCAGCAGCGTCCCTGGCGCAGATACGCAGTATTTT.

The sample holds many counts of this clonotype. The CDR3 region is CASSLTSGGAQYEQYF. The CDR3 DNA follows: TGCGCCAGCAGCTTGACTAGCGGGGGGGCTCAGTACGAGCAGTACTTC. The J gene is TRBJ2-7, the V gene TRBV5-1, with 13 bases matching TRBD2. CDR1 SGHRS and CDR2 YFSETQ come from the germline V gene. The CDR3 length is 16 residues. After removal of 1 base from V and 4 bases from J, the junction contained 5 bases not matched to a gene. The full variable domain, completed using reference TRBV5-1 and TRBJ2-7, is KAGVTQTPRYLIKTRGQQVTLSCSPISGHRSVSWYQQTPGQGLQFLFEYFSETQRNKGNFPGRFSGRQFSNSRSEMNVSTLELGDSALYLCASSLTSGGAQYEQYFGPGTRLTVT.

There are many counts of this clonotype. The rearrangement links TRBV5-1 to TRBJ2-7; 7 bases match TRBD1. V was pared by 0 bases and J by 2 bases, with 8 bases of the junction left unmatched. The CDR3 consists of 16 residues. The germline V gene encodes CDR1 SGHRS and CDR2 YFSETQ. CDR3 sequence reads: CASSLGQGFGPYEQYF. As DNA, the CDR3 is TGCGCCAGCAGCTTGGGACAGGGATTCGGACCCTACGAGCAGTACTTC.

This clonotype was seen repeatedly, ten times or more. This rearrangement joins TRBV19 to TRBJ1-5; the D gene is possibly TRBD1 (5 bases). Germline V gene sequence: CDR1 LNHDA, CDR2 SQIVND (reference sequence). V was trimmed by 7 bases and J by 3 bases, leaving 22 bases between them. The CDR3 loop spans 17 amino acids. CDR3 protein: CASTPRKRGGHNQPQHF. In DNA form, the CDR3 reads TGTGCCAGTACCCCCCGGAAGAGGGGAGGCCACAATCAGCCCCAGCATTTT.

This clonotype was recorded at least ten times. The J gene is TRBJ2-1, the V gene TRBV20-1; possible D gene TRBD2, 6 bases. Trimming took off 6 bases at V and 10 bases at J, with 22 bases between the two ends. CDR3 length: 14 amino acids. CDR1 and CDR2 from the germline V gene are DFQATT and SNEGSKA (reference sequence). CDR3 coding DNA: TGCAGTGCGGGTCCCTGGGGAGGCGAGGGGGAGCAGTTCTTC. It is translated as CSAGPWGGEGEQFF.

V usage is TRBV12-5 and J usage is TRBJ2-3; 11 bases agree with TRBD1. The CDR3 runs 19 residues. CDR1 and CDR2 from the germline V gene are LGHNT and FRNRAP. Losses at the gene ends were 0 bases for V and 0 bases for J; bases not matched to a gene: 8. The CDR3 region has the DNA TGTGCTAGTGGTTTGGTACTAGGGACAGGGGGAGATAGCACAGATACGCAGTATTTT. Its translation: CASGLVLGTGGDSTDTQYF.

This clonotype was detected ten times or more. The CDR3 sequence is CASSLRKGQVHEQYF. The CDR3 nucleotides are TGTGCCAGCAGTTTACGGAAGGGACAGGTACACGAGCAGTACTTC. This sequence joins TRBV7-2 and TRBJ2-7; the match to TRBD1 covers 8 bases. The CDR3 loop spans 15 amino acids. The ends lost 6 bases at V and 5 bases at J; junction bases unmatched: 12. CDR1 and CDR2 from the germline V gene are SGHTA and FQGNSA.

This clonotype has at least ten counts. V gene TRBV7-9 combines with J gene TRBJ2-4, with a possible D match to TRBD1 (6 bases). The germline gives CDR1 SEHNR, CDR2 FQNEAQ (reference sequence). The CDR3 is 19 residues long. V lost 5 bases, J lost 1 base, and 24 bases lay in between. CDR3 DNA sequence: TGTGCCAGCAGCCCACTCCGACTGACAGGAACCGTCGCCAAAAACATTCAGTACTTC. Its protein product is CASSPLRLTGTVAKNIQYF.

This clonotype rates as medium-sized (0.01 to 0.1%). The rearrangement links TRBV12-3 or TRBV12-4 to TRBJ1-1, with D possibly being TRBD1 (5 bases). The V and J ends lost 2 bases and 1 base respectively, with 5 bases between them. The CDR3 has 13 amino acids. This CDR3 is CASSLQGNTEAFF. CDR3 nucleotides: TGTGCCAGCAGTTTACAGGGGAACACTGAAGCTTTCTTT.

This clonotype was detected ten times or more. This chain joins TRBV7-2 and TRBJ1-2; 10 nucleotides line up with TRBD1. The CDR3 totals 16 residues. Trimming cost V 1 base and J 6 bases; bases outside gene matches: 8. CDR1 and CDR2 (germline): SGHTA, FQGNSA. This chain's CDR3 is CASSLGGGQGPHGYTF. In DNA form, the CDR3 reads TGTGCCAGCAGCTTAGGGGGGGGACAGGGGCCCCATGGCTACACCTTC.

This clonotype was counted at least ten times. CDR3 in DNA: TGCGCCAGCAGCTCGCCGGGGGGCTCATCCGTCCCTCTCATGAACACTGAAGCTTTCTTT. Translated: CASSSPGGSSVPLMNTEAFF. This chain joins TRBV5-1 and TRBJ1-1; perhaps TRBD1 as D (6 bases). The CDR3 is 20 residues long. CDR1 is SGHRS and CDR2 is YFSETQ in the germline V gene. Trimming cost V 3 bases and J 0 bases, with 27 bases left between them. Together with reference TRBV5-1 and TRBJ1-1, the CDR3 gives the full variable domain: KAGVTQTPRYLIKTRGQQVTLSCSPISGHRSVSWYQQTPGQGLQFLFEYFSETQRNKGNFPGRFSGRQFSNSRSEMNVSTLELGDSALYLCASSSPGGSSVPLMNTEAFFGQGTRLTVV.

With respect to this clonotype: Possible read error: a much larger clone is one base away. Without the conserved terminal phenylalanine or tryptophan, this CDR3 likely stems from a read error. The rearrangement links TRBV7-2 to TRBJ2-3; D gene uncertain. Germline V gives CDR1 SGHTA, CDR2 FQGNSA. Trimming pared 8 bases from V and 2 bases from J, leaving 14 bases between. The CDR3 totals 14 residues. The CDR3, as DNA: TGTGCCAGCGTACCCCGGGTGCCCACAGATACGCAGTATTAT. Translated, it gives CASVPRVPTDTQYY.

About this clonotype: Given a much more abundant clone one base away, this may be a read error. The chain is built from TRBV2 and TRBJ1-5; perhaps TRBD1 as D (5 bases). Germline CDR1 SNHLY, CDR2 FYNNEI. The length of the CDR3 is 13 residues. The CDR3 sequence is CVSSGQGIQPQHF. The DNA for the CDR3 is TGTGTCAGCAGTGGTCAGGGTATTCAGCCCCAGCATTTT.

This clonotype was seen at least ten times. The chain is built from TRBV4-3 and TRBJ2-1; D gene ambiguous. The germline V gene has CDR1 LGHNA and CDR2 YSLEER. CDR3 size: 14 residues. Trimming pared 0 bases from V and 11 bases from J, leaving 14 bases between. CDR3 residues: CASSQESLDSKQFF. CDR3 DNA: TGCGCCAGCAGCCAAGAGTCCCTCGACTCGAAGCAGTTCTTC.

This clonotype came up many times. The chain joins TRBV5-5 to TRBJ2-3; 11 bases agree with TRBD2. Per the germline V gene, CDR1 is SGHKS and CDR2 is YYEKEE (reference sequence). J gave up 2 bases and V 3 bases, and 11 bases lay outside the gene matches. This CDR3 is built from 18 residues. The CDR3 DNA follows: TGTGCCAGCAGCTCGGGATTCCTAGCGGGGGGTTCCACAGATACGCAGTATTTT. Protein sequence: CASSSGFLAGGSTDTQYF. Using reference TRBV5-5 and TRBJ2-3 for the parts outside the CDR3, the full variable domain is DAGVTQSPTHLIKTRGQQVTLRCSPISGHKSVSWYQQVLGQGPQFIFQYYEKEERGRGNFPDRFSARQFPNYSSELNVNALLLGDSALYLCASSSGFLAGGSTDTQYFGPGTRLTVL.

This clonotype appeared many times. The chain uses TRBV5-6 and TRBJ2-4; 13 bases fit TRBD2. Germline V lookup: CDR1 SGHDT, CDR2 YYEEEE. The CDR3 has 16 amino acids. V trimming: 3 bases; J trimming: 7 bases; junction bases outside the gene matches: 7. The DNA for the CDR3 is TGTGCCAGCAGCTCCCCTCCACTAGCGGGGGGGAACATTCAGTACTTC. It encodes CASSSPPLAGGNIQYF. The full variable domain, in which reference TRBV5-6 and TRBJ2-4 provide the parts outside the CDR3, is DAGVTQSPTHLIKTRGQQVTLRCSPKSGHDTVSWYQQALGQGPQFIFQYYEEEERQRGNFPDRFSGHQFPNYSSELNVNALLLGDSALYLCASSSPPLAGGNIQYFGAGTRLSVL.

This clonotype was counted ten times or more. The V and J genes are TRBV6-5 and TRBJ2-3, with D possibly matching TRBD1 (6 bases). Trimming pared 5 bases from V and 2 bases from J, leaving 14 bases between. The CDR3 contains 15 residues. Germline V gives CDR1 MNHEY, CDR2 SVGAGI. The CDR3 DNA follows: TGTGCCAGCAGTCATTACGGGGACAACACAGATACGCAGTATTTT. Protein sequence: CASSHYGDNTDTQYF.

This clonotype has a count of ten or more. The chain joins TRBV29-1 to TRBJ1-1; D is undetermined. This CDR3 contains 12 residues. V lost 6 bases and J lost 0, with 8 bases in between. The germline gives CDR1 SQVTM, CDR2 ANQGSEA. The CDR3: CSVNSLNTEAFF. The DNA of the CDR3 is TGCAGCGTAAACTCATTGAACACTGAAGCTTTCTTT.

This clonotype occurred many times. The chain has TRBV12-5 and TRBJ2-5; D is perhaps TRBD2 (6 bases). Trimming stripped 6 bases from V and 0 bases from J, with 11 bases between. This CDR3 has 14 amino acids. Germline V gene data show CDR1 as LGHNT and CDR2 as FRNRAP. The CDR3 DNA reads as TGTGCTAGTGGGGACCGGGACTACCAAGAGACCCAGTACTTC. This encodes CASGDRDYQETQYF.

The sample holds many counts of this clonotype. The rearrangement uses TRBV4-3 and TRBJ1-1; D remains ambiguous. The length of the CDR3 is 15 residues. CDR1 is LGHNA, CDR2 YSLEER, per germline. V lost 3 bases and J lost 1, with 12 bases in between. This chain's CDR3 is CASSQSRRSNTEAFF. In DNA, the CDR3 is TGCGCCAGCAGCCAGTCAAGACGGTCGAACACTGAAGCTTTCTTT.

This clonotype was detected many times. The chain employs TRBV7-6 and TRBJ2-3; the D is unclear. Germline V gene lookup returns CDR1 SGHVS and CDR2 FNYEAQ. The germline V and J ends were trimmed by 1 base and 1 base, with 9 bases remaining between them. This CDR3 has 15 amino acids. CDR3 sequence (DNA): TGTGCCAGCAGCTTAGAGGGCCCTCGCACAGATACGCAGTATTTT. It is translated as CASSLEGPRTDTQYF.

This clonotype was observed a handful of times. The rearrangement joins TRBV4-3 to TRBJ1-2, with 7 bases aligning to TRBD1. V lost 1 base to trimming and J lost 7 bases; unmatched junction nucleotides: 6. This CDR3 has 14 amino acids. From germline, CDR1 is LGHNA and CDR2 YSLEER. The CDR3: CASSQGRGEGGYTF. For the CDR3, the DNA is TGCGCCAGCAGCCAAGGCAGGGGGGAGGGTGGCTACACCTTC.

This clonotype was observed at least ten times. The chain combines TRBV6-2 or TRBV6-3 with TRBJ2-7; D possibly corresponds to TRBD1 (6 bases). This CDR3 region has 13 residues. Between the trimmed V and J ends, which lost 9 bases and 3 bases, there was a span of 15 bases. Germline loops: CDR1 MNHEY, CDR2 SVGEGT. The CDR3 sequence is CARPTDRRYEQYF. For the CDR3, the DNA is TGTGCCAGACCAACCGACAGGCGCTACGAGCAGTACTTC.

In this sample, this clonotype turned up many times. The J gene is TRBJ1-6, the V gene TRBV2; D call uncertain. Deletions cut 8 bases from V and 6 bases from J, with 11 bases between. Germline loops: CDR1 SNHLY, CDR2 FYNNEI. The CDR3 is 13 amino acids. CDR3 region: CASETRVNSPLHF. The CDR3, as DNA: TGTGCCAGCGAGACACGAGTTAATTCACCCCTCCACTTT.